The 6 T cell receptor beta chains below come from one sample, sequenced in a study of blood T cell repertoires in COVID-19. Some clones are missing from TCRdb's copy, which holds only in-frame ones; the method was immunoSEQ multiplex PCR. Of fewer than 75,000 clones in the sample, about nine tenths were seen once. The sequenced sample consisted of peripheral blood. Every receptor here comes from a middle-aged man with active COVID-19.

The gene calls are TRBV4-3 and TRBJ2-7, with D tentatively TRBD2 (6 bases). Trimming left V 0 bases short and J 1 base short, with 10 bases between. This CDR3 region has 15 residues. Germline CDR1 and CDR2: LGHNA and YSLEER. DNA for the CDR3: TGCGCCAGCAGCCAAGACGTTGCGGGGTCCTACGAGCAGTACTTC. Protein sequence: CASSQDVAGSYEQYF.

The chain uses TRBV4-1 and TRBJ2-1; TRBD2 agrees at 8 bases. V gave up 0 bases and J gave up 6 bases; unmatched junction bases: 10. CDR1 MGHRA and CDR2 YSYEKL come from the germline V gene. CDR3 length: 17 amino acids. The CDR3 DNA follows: TGCGCCAGCAGCCAAGATTTGGCGGGAGGAATGGGCAATGAGCAGTTCTTC. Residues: CASSQDLAGGMGNEQFF.

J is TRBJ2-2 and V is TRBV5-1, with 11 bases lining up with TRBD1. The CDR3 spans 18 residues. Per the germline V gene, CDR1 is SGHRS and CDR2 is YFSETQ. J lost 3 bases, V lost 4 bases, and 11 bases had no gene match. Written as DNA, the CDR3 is TGCGCCAGCAGCGCCGGACAGGGGGCGAGAGTTCACACCGGGGAGCTGTTTTTT. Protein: CASSAGQGARVHTGELFF.

CDR3 sequence (DNA): TGTGCCATCAGTGAGTCGAAGGGACAGGGGGCTGGTTACGAGCAGTACTTC. Residues: CAISESKGQGAGYEQYF. This chain joins TRBV10-3 and TRBJ2-7; 12 bases agree with TRBD1. CDR3 length equals 17 residues. V trimming: 0 bases; J trimming: 4 bases; junction bases outside the gene matches: 7. Germline V lookup: CDR1 ENHRY, CDR2 SYGVKD.

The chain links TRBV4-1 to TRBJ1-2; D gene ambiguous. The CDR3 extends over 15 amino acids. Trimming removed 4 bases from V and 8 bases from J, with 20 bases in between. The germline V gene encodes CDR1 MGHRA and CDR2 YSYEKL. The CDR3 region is CASSRGIERAEGYTF. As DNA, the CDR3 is TGCGCCAGCAGCCGAGGGATAGAAAGGGCGGAGGGCTACACCTTC.

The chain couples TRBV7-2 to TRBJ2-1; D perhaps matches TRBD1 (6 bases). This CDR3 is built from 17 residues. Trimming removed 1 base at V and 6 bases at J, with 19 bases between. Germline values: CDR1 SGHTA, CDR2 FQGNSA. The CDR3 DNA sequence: TGTGCCAGCAGCTTAGTTCCATGGGGACAACAGGGCAATGAGCAGTTCTTC. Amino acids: CASSLVPWGQQGNEQFF.